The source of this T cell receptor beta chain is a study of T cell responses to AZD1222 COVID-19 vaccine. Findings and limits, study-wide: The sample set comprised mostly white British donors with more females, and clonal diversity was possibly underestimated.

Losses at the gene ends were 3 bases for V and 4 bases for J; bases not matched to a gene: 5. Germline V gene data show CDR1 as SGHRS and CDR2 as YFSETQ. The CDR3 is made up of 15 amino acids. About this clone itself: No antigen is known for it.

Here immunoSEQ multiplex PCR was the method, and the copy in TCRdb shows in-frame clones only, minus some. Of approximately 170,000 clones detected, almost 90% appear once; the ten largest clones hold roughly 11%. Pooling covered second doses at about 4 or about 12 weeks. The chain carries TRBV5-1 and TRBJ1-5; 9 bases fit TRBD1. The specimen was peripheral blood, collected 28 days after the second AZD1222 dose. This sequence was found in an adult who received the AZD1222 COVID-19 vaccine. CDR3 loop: CASSSGTGQNQPQHF. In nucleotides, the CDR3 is TGCGCCAGCAGCTCCGGGACAGGGCAAAATCAGCCCCAGCATTTT.